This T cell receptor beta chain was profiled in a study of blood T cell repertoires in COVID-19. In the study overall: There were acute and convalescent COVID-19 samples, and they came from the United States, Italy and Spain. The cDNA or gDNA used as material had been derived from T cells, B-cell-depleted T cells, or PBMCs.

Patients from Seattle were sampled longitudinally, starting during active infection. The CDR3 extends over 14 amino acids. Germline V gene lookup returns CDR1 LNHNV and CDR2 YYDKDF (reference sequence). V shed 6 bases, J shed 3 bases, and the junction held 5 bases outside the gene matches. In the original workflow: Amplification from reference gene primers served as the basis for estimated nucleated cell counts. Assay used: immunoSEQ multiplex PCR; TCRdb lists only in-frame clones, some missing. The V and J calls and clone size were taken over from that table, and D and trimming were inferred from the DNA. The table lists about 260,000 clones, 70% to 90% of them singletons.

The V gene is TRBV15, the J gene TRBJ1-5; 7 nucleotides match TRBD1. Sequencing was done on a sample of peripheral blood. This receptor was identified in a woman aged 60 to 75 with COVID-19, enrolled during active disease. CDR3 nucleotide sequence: TGTGCCACCAGTAAACAGGGGTCCAATCAGCCCCAGCATTTT. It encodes CATSKQGSNQPQHF.